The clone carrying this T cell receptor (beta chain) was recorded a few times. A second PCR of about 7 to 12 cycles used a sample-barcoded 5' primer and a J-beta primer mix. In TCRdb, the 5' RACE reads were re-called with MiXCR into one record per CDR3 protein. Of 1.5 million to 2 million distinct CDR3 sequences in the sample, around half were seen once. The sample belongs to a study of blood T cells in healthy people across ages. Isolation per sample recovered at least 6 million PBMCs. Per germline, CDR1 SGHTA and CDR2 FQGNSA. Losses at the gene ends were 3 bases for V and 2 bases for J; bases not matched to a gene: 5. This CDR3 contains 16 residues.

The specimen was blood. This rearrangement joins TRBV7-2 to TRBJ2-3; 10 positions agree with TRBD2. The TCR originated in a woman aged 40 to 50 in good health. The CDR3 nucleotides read TGTGCCAGCAGCTTTATAGCGGGGGGTATCACAGATACGCAGTATTTT. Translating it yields CASSFIAGGITDTQYF.